Below, one TCR beta chain is given with its context. Profiled with immunoSEQ multiplex PCR; TCRdb holds only in-frame clones, not every one. The sample shows roughly 200,000 clones, roughly 90% of them seen only once. This CDR3 has 15 amino acids. The J segment lost 2 bases and the V segment lost 0 bases, leaving 2 bases of the junction unmatched. CDR1 SGDLS and CDR2 YYNGEE come from the germline V gene. This record comes from a study of blood T cell repertoires in COVID-19. Source material: PBMCs or T cells enriched from blood (not recorded which). V is TRBV9 and J is TRBJ2-5; 9 bases match TRBD2. This clonotype was obtained from a woman aged 40 to 49 with acute COVID-19. DNA of the CDR3: TGTGCCAGCAGCGTAGGGACTAGCGTACAAGAGACCCAGTACTTC. It yields the protein CASSVGTSVQETQYF.